The clone carrying this T cell receptor beta chain was recorded once. The target antigen is unknown. V dropped 7 bases and J dropped 2 bases, with 9 bases sitting between them. In germline, CDR1 is MDHEN, CDR2 SYDVKM. The length of the CDR3 is 13 residues. A single record per CDR3 protein comes from TCRdb applying MiXCR to the RACE reads. This sample has around 120,000 distinct CDR3 sequences, with over 10% found just once. The record originates from a study of human T cells and chemical hapten exposure. Turning to the study itself: The study sensitized with 2% DPC on a 2 cm by 2 cm patch of upper inner arm skin. Per-sample TCR yields varied mainly from small pooled library volume differences. Study outcomes and limitations: Significantly more large CDR3 similarity clusters were formed by expanded TCRs than by controls. Patch test score rose with PT1 expanded TCR count, significant at thresholds 8, 16 and 32, not 4.

Time point given: patch test 1, 2 weeks after DPC sensitization. Treatment defined: therapeutic diphenylcyclopropenone sensitization with weekly scalp DPC. This TCR was recovered from a woman aged 45-60 years with alopecia areata. Some clones in this sample may be carry-over from other donors' samples. The chain links TRBV28 to TRBJ1-5, with D possibly being TRBD1 (6 bases). The input for sequencing was whole blood, taken in connection with sensitization to the hapten diphenylcyclopropenone (DPC). The CDR3 DNA reads TGTGCCAGCATACCAGGGGGCAATCAGCCCCAGCATTTT. Translated: CASIPGGNQPQHF.